These 9 T cell receptor beta chains originate from one sample sequenced in a study of T-cell reconstitution after alpha-beta-depleted transplantation in children. Unique molecular identifiers featured in how the TCRbeta library was prepared. MiXCR, run by TCRdb on the PCR reads, gives a single entry per CDR3 protein. The table includes under 750,000 distinct CDR3 sequences, 23% detected once. Sequencing used PBMCs, mostly from graft donor cells, obtained 360 days after TCRalphabeta/CD19-depleted stem cell transplant. The receptors come from a boy in the first two years of life who had a stem cell transplant for acute myeloid leukemia, so the T cells may come from the graft donor.

In its sample, this clonotype was seen a few times. The chain carries TRBV12-3 or TRBV12-4 and TRBJ1-5, with 7 bases lining up with TRBD1. The CDR3 runs to 17 residues. The ends lost 6 bases at V and 2 bases at J; junction bases unmatched: 13. CDR3 bases: TGTGCCAGCAGGGGAGGGGGCGCACATAATGGCAATCAGCCCCAGCATTTT. This codes for CASRGGGAHNGNQPQHF.

At least ten counts were recorded for this clonotype. The chain is built from TRBV5-1 and TRBJ2-3, with 11 positions matching TRBD2. V gave up 2 bases and J gave up 2 bases; unmatched junction bases: 7. The germline CDR1 and CDR2 sequences are SGHRS and YFSETQ. The CDR3 contains 17 residues. CDR3 protein: CASSFSLAGAVTDTQYF. The DNA of the CDR3 is TGCGCCAGCAGCTTCTCACTAGCGGGAGCAGTCACAGATACGCAGTATTTT.

The chain recombines TRBV7-9 with TRBJ1-2, with unresolved D. The germline V and J ends were trimmed by 8 bases and 4 bases, with 20 bases remaining between them. The germline V gene encodes CDR1 SEHNR and CDR2 FQNEAQ (reference sequence). The length of the CDR3 is 15 residues. The CDR3 sequence is CASARTSGSLYGYTF. In DNA form, the CDR3 reads TGTGCCAGCGCGCGAACCTCAGGCAGCCTCTATGGCTACACCTTC. The variable domain in full, with the rest retrieved from reference TRBV7-9 and TRBJ1-2, is DTGVSQNPRHKITKRGQNVTFRCDPISEHNRLYWYRQTLGQGPEFLTYFQNEAQLEKSRLLSDRFSAERPKGSFSTLEIQRTEQGDSAMYLCASARTSGSLYGYTFGSGTRLTVV.

The chain combines TRBV6-1 with TRBJ2-1; 9 bases are a match to TRBD1. Trimming cost V 6 bases and J 7 bases; bases outside gene matches: 19. CDR3 length equals 18 residues. Per the germline V gene, CDR1 is MNHNS and CDR2 is SASEGT. CDR3 amino acids: CASSRPGQGLLARNEQFF. The CDR3 DNA sequence: TGTGCCAGCAGCCGCCCGGGACAGGGACTTCTCGCACGGAATGAGCAGTTCTTC.

With respect to this clonotype: This may be a read error, as it is one base from a much larger clone. The V gene is TRBV29-1, the J gene TRBJ1-1, with no clear D. V shed 1 base and J shed 0 bases, with 3 bases lying between them. Germline V gene lookup returns CDR1 SQVTM and CDR2 ANQGSEA. This CDR3 comprises 12 residues. CDR3 residues: CSVEGVNTEAFF. CDR3 in DNA: TGCAGCGTTGAAGGGGTGAACACTGAAGCTTTCTTT.

This clonotype was found a few times. The chain is built from TRBV15 and TRBJ1-2; 8 nucleotides line up with TRBD1. With 4 bases clipped from V and 6 bases from J, the junction kept 7 bases outside the gene matches. The CDR3 runs to 14 residues. Germline lookup yields CDR1 LNHNV and CDR2 YYDKDF (reference sequence). CDR3 residues: CATSIRRQGNGYTF. The CDR3 DNA follows: TGTGCCACCAGCATCCGTCGACAGGGGAATGGCTACACCTTC.

This clonotype was counted between two and nine times. This CDR3 is CSVSNVYSGANVLTF. CDR3 DNA: TGCAGCGTGTCAAATGTATACTCTGGGGCCAACGTCCTGACTTTC. V and J are TRBV29-1 and TRBJ2-6; unclear D gene. V was shortened by 6 bases and J by 0 bases, with 12 bases between the two germline ends. CDR1 SQVTM and CDR2 ANQGSEA come from the germline V gene. The CDR3 has 15 residues.

The V call is TRBV4-3, the J call TRBJ2-1, with D perhaps TRBD1 or TRBD2 (5 bases each). The ends were cut back, 0 bases at V and 5 bases at J, with 23 bases in the middle. The CDR3 consists of 19 residues. CDR1 is LGHNA and CDR2 is YSLEER in the germline V gene. In nucleotides, the CDR3 is TGCGCCAGCAGCCAAGATCTGATGGGGACGGCAAACATCCACAATGAGCAGTTCTTC. Encoded protein: CASSQDLMGTANIHNEQFF.

The sample holds many counts of this clonotype. The chain employs TRBV20-1 and TRBJ2-5, with 8 bases fitting TRBD1. The J segment lost 4 bases and the V segment lost 1 base, leaving 8 bases of the junction unmatched. The CDR3 spans 15 residues. CDR1 is DFQATT and CDR2 is SNEGSKA in the germline V gene (reference sequence). The DNA of the CDR3 is TGCAGTGCTAGAGTTTGGACGGGGACAGGAGAGACCCAGTACTTC. Encoded protein: CSARVWTGTGETQYF.